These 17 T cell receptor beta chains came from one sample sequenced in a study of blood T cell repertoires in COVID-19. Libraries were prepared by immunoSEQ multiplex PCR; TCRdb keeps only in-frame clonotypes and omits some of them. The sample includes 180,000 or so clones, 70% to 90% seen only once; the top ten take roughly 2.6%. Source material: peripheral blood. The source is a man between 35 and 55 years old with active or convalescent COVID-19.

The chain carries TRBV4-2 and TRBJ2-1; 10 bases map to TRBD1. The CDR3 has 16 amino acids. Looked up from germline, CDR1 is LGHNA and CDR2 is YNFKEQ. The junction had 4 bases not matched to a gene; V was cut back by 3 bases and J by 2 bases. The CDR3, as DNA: TGTGCCAGCAGCCACCGACAGGGGGCAACCTACAATGAGCAGTTCTTC. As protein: CASSHRQGATYNEQFF.

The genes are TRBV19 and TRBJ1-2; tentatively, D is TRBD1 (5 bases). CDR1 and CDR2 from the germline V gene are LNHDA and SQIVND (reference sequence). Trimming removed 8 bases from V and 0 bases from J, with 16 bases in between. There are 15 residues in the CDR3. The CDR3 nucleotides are TGTGCCAGTTCCCCCAGCGGGGCGTCTAACTATGGCTACACCTTC. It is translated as CASSPSGASNYGYTF.

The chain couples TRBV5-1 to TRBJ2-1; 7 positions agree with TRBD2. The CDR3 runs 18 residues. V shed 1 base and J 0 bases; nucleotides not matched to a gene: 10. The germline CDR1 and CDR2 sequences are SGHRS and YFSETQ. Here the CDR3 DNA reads TGCGCCAGCAGCTTGTTCCCCCCTAGCGGAAGCTCCTACAATGAGCAGTTCTTC. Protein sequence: CASSLFPPSGSSYNEQFF.

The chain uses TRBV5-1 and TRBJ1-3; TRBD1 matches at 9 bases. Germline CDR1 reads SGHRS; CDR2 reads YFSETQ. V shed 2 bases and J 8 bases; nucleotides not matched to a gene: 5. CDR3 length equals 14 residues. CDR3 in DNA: TGCGCCAGCAGCTTTGCACAGGGGGCCCACACCATATATTTT. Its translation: CASSFAQGAHTIYF.

The CDR3 bases are TGTGCCTGGAATCCCGGACACGTGAACACCGGGGAGCTGTTTTTT. It codes for CAWNPGHVNTGELFF. This chain connects TRBV30 to TRBJ2-2, with a tentative D call TRBD1 (5 bases). The CDR3 runs to 15 residues. Trimming shortened V by 4 bases and J by 1 base, and 13 bases separated the two germline ends. The germline CDR1 and CDR2 sequences are GTSNPN and SVGIG (reference sequence).

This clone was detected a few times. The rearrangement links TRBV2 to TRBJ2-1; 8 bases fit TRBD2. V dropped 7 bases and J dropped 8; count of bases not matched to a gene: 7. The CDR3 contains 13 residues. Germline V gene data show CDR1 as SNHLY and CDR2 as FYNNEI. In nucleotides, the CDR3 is TGTGCCAGCATCAGAGCGGGGGACGATGAGCAGTTCTTC. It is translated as CASIRAGDDEQFF. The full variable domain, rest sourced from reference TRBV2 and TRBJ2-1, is EPEVTQTPSHQVTQMGQEVILRCVPISNHLYFYWYRQILGQKVEFLVSFYNNEISEKSEIFDDQFSVERPDGSNFTLKIRSTKLEDSAMYFCASIRAGDDEQFFGPGTRLTVL.

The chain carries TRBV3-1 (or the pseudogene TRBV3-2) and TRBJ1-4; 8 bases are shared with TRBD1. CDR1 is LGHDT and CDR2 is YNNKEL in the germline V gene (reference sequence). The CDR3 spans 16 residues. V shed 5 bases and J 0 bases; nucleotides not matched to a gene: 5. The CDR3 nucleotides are TGTGCCAGCAGCGGTGGCAGGGGGCCAACTAATGAAAAACTGTTTTTT. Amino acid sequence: CASSGGRGPTNEKLFF.

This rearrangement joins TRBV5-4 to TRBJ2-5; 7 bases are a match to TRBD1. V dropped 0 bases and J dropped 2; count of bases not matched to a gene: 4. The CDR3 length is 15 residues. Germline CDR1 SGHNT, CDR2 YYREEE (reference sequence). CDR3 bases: TGTGCCAGCAGCTTGGGAGGGGGCGGTCAAGAGACCCAGTACTTC. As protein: CASSLGGGGQETQYF. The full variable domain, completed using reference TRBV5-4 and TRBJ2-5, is ETGVTQSPTHLIKTRGQQVTLRCSSQSGHNTVSWYQQALGQGPQFIFQYYREEENGRGNFPPRFSGLQFPNYSSELNVNALELDDSALYLCASSLGGGGQETQYFGPGTRLLVL.

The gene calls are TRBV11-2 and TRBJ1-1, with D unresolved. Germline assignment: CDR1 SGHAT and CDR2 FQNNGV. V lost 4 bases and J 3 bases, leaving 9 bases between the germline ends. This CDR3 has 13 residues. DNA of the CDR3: TGTGCCAGCAGCTCGTACCAGGACACTGAAGCTTTCTTT. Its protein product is CASSSYQDTEAFF. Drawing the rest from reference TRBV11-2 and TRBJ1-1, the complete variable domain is EAGVAQSPRYKIIEKRQSVAFWCNPISGHATLYWYQQILGQGPKLLIQFQNNGVVDDSQLPKDRFSAERLKGVDSTLKIQPAKLEDSAVYLCASSSYQDTEAFFGQGTRLTVV.

In DNA, the CDR3 is TGTGCCAGCAAGGCAACAGGGGGCTCTGGGGCCAACGTCCTGACTTTC. It codes for CASKATGGSGANVLTF. The chain combines TRBV28 with TRBJ2-6, with 8 positions matching TRBD1. CDR3 length equals 16 residues. The germline V gene has CDR1 MDHEN and CDR2 SYDVKM. Trimming at V came to 7 bases and at J to 0 bases, leaving 5 bases not matched to a gene.

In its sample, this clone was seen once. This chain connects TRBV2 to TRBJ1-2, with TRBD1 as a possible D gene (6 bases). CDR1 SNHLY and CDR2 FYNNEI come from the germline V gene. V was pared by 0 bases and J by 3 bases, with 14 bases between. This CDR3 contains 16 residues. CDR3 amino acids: CASSEASRGYDYGYTF. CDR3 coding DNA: TGTGCCAGCAGTGAAGCGAGCAGGGGATATGACTATGGCTACACCTTC.

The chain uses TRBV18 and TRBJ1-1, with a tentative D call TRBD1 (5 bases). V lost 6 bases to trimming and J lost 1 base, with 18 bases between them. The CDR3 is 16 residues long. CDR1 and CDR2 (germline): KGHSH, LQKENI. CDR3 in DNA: TGTGCCAGCTCTAGCCCTACCGGGACTCCGAACACTGAAGCTTTCTTT. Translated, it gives CASSSPTGTPNTEAFF. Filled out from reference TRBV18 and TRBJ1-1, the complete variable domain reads NAGVMQNPRHLVRRRGQEARLRCSPMKGHSHVYWYRQLPEEGLKFMVYLQKENIIDESGMPKERFSAEFPKEGPSILRIQQVVRGDSAAYFCASSSPTGTPNTEAFFGQGTRLTVV.

Here the CDR3 DNA reads TGTGCCAGCAGTTCTCGACGGACAAACACTGAAGCTTTCTTT. Translating gives CASSSRRTNTEAFF. The chain is built from TRBV6-5 and TRBJ1-1; a weak D match, TRBD1 (5 bases). Germline CDR1 and CDR2: MNHEY and SVGAGI. There are 14 residues in the CDR3. V was clipped by 4 bases and J by 2 bases, with 11 bases between them.

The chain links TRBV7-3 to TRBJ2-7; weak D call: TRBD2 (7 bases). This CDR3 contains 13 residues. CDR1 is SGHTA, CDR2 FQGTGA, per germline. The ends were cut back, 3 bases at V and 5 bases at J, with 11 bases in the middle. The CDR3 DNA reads TGTGCCAGCAGCTTGGGGGGGCCCAACGAGCAGTACTTC. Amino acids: CASSLGGPNEQYF.

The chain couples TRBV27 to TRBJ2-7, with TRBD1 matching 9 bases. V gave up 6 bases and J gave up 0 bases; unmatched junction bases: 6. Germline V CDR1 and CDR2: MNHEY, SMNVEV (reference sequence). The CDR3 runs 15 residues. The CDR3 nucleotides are TGTGCCAGCAGCCTCGGGACAGGGAGCTCCTACGAGCAGTACTTC. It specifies CASSLGTGSSYEQYF.

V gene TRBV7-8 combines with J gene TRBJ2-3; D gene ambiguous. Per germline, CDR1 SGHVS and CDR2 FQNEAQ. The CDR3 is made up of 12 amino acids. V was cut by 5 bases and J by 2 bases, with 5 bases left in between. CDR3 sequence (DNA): TGTGCCAGCAGCCCTTACACAGATACGCAGTATTTT. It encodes CASSPYTDTQYF.

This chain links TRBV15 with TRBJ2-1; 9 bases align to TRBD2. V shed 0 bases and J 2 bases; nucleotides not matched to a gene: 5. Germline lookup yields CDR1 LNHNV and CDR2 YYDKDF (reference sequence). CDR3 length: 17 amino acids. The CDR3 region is CATSRDRGTSPYNEQFF. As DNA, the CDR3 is TGTGCCACCAGCAGAGATAGGGGGACTAGCCCCTACAATGAGCAGTTCTTC.